This T cell receptor (beta chain) emerged from a study of type 1 and type 2 diabetes patients. Study at large: Across the study, 18,976,912 paired-end reads were produced. The study, taken as a whole, reports: Both CD4+ and CD8+ type 2 diabetes repertoires showed significantly higher diversity than type 1.

The CDR3 covers 14 residues. Germline V gene lookup returns CDR1 SGHDN and CDR2 FVKESK. V was cut by 9 bases and J by 7 bases, with 19 bases left in between. Points on this clonotype: Antigen unknown.

PCR was run on genomic DNA. A primer set of 30 forward and 13 reverse primers amplified the CDR3. TCRdb used MiXCR to reprocess the multiplex PCR reads, holding one entry per CDR3 protein. The data contain around 300,000 distinct CDR3 sequences, around 47% of them singletons. Other autoimmune diseases and infections within the past four weeks excluded donors. The source material was peripheral blood mononuclear cells (PBMCs). This TCR was recovered from a man aged 18-30 years with type 2 diabetes. The J gene is TRBJ2-1, the V gene TRBV14; tentatively, D is TRBD2 (5 bases). The CDR3 reads CARDLPGNINEQFF. The CDR3 bases are TGTGCCAGAGACCTTCCGGGAAATATTAATGAGCAGTTCTTC.